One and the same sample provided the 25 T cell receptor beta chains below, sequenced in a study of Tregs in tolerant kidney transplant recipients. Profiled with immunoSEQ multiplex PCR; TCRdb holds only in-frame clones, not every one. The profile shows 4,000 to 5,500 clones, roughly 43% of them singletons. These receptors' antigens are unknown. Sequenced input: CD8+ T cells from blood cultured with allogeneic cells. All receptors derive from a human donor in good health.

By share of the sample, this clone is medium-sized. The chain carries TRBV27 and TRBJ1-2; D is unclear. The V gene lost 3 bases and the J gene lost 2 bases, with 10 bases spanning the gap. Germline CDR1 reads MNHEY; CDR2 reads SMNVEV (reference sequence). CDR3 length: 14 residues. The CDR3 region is CASSFVGSNYGYTF. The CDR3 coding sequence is TGTGCCAGCAGTTTCGTCGGGAGCAACTATGGCTACACCTTC.

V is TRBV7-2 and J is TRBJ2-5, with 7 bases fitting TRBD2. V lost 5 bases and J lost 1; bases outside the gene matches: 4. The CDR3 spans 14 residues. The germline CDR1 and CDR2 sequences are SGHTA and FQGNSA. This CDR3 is CASSLTGGQETQYF. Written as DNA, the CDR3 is TGTGCCAGCAGCCTAACGGGGGGCCAAGAGACCCAGTACTTC.

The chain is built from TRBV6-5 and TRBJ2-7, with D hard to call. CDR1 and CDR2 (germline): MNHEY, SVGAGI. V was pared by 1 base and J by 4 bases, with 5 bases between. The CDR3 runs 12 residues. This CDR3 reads CASSYYGYEQYF. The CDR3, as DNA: TGTGCCAGCAGTTACTACGGGTACGAGCAGTACTTC.

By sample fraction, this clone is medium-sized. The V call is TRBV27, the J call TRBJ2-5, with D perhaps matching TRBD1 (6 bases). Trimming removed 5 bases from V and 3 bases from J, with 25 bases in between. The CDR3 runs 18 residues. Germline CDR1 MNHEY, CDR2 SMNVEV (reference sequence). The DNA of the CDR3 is TGTGCCAGCAGTCCAAGCCGGGACACAGAGGGTGGGGAAGAGACCCAGTACTTC. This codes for CASSPSRDTEGGEETQYF.

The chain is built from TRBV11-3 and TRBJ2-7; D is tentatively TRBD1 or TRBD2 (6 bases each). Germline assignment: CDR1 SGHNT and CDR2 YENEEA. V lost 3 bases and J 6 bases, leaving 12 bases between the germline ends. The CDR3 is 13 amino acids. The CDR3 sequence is CASSLFGGLEQYF. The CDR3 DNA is TGTGCCAGCAGCTTGTTTGGGGGGCTCGAGCAGTACTTC.

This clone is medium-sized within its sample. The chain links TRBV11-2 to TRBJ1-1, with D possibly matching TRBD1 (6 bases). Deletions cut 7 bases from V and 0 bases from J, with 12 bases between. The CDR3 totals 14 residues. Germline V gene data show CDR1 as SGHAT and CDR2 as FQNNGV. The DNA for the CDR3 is TGTGCCAGCACCTTGGGGGGGCTGAACACTGAAGCTTTCTTT. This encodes CASTLGGLNTEAFF.

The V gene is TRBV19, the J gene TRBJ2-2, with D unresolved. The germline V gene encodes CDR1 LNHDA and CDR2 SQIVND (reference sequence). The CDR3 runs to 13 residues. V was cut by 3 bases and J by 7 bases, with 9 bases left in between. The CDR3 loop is CASSIGGDGELFF. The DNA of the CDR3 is TGTGCCAGTAGTATCGGTGGTGACGGGGAGCTGTTTTTT.

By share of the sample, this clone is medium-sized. CDR3: CASSQRGSVRTGELFF. For the CDR3, the DNA is TGTGCCAGCAGTCAAAGGGGTAGCGTACGGACCGGGGAGCTGTTTTTT. The J gene is TRBJ2-2, the V gene TRBV27; D possibly uses TRBD1 or TRBD2 (5 bases each). V was cut by 5 bases and J by 5 bases, with 18 bases left in between. Per the germline V gene, CDR1 is MNHEY and CDR2 is SMNVEV (reference sequence). The CDR3 consists of 16 residues.

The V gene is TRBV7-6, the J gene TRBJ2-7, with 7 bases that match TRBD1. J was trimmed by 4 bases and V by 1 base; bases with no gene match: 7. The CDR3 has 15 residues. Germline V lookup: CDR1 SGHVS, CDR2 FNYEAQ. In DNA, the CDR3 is TGTGCCAGCAGCTTAGGAGGGGGCATGGGTTACGAGCAGTACTTC. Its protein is CASSLGGGMGYEQYF.

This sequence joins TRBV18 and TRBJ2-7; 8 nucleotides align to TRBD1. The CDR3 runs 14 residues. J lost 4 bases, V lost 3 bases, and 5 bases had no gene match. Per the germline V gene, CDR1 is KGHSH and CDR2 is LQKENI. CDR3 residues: CASSPWTGLYEQYF. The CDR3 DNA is TGTGCCAGCTCACCGTGGACAGGGCTATACGAGCAGTACTTC. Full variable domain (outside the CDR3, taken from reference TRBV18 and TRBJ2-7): NAGVMQNPRHLVRRRGQEARLRCSPMKGHSHVYWYRQLPEEGLKFMVYLQKENIIDESGMPKERFSAEFPKEGPSILRIQQVVRGDSAAYFCASSPWTGLYEQYFGPGTRLTVT.

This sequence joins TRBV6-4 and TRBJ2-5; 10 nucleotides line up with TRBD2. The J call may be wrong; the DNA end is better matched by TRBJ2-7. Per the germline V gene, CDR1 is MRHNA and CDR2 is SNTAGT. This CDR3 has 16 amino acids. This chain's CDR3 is CAKRASGSPTRYEQYF. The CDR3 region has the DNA TGTGCCAAGCGGGCTAGCGGGAGCCCAACTCGATACGAGCAGTACTTC.

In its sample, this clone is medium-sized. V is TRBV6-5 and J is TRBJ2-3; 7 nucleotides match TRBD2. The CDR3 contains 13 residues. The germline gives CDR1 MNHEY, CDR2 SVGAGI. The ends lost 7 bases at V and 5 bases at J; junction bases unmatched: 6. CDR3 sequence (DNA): TGTGCCAGCATGGGACTATTAAGAGATACGCAGTATTTT. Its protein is CASMGLLRDTQYF.

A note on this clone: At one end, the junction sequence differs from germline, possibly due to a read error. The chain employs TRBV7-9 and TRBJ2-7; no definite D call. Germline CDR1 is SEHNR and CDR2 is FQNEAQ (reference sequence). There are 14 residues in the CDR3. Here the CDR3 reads CASSQDLGSDEQYF. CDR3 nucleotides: TGCGCCAGCAGCCAAGATCTGGGGTCGGACGAGCAGTACTTC.

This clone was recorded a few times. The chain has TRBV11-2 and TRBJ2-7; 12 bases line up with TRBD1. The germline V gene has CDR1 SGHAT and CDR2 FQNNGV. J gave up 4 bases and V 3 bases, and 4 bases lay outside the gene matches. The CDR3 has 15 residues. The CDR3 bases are TGTGCCAGCAGCTTCTTGGGACAGGGGGCTTACGAGCAGTACTTC. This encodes CASSFLGQGAYEQYF.

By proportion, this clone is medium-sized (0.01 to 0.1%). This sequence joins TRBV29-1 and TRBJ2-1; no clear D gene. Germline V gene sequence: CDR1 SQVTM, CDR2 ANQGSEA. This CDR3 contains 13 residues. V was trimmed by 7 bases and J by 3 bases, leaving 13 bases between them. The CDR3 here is CSALKVNYNEQFF. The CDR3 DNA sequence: TGCAGCGCCTTAAAGGTCAACTACAATGAGCAGTTCTTC.

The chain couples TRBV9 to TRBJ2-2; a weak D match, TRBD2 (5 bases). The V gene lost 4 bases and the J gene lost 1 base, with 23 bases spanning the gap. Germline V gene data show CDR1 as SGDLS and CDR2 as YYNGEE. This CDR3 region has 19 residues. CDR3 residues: CASSPGGTPGVVNTGELFF. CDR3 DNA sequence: TGTGCCAGCAGCCCAGGAGGAACCCCAGGCGTCGTGAACACCGGGGAGCTGTTTTTT.

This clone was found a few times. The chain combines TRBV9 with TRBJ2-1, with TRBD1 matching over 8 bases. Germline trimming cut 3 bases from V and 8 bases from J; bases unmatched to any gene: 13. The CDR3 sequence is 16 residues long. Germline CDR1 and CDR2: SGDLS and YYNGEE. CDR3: CASSARTGYGFDEQFF. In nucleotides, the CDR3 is TGTGCCAGCAGCGCGCGGACAGGGTATGGATTCGATGAGCAGTTCTTC. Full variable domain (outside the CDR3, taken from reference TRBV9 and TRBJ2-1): DSGVTQTPKHLITATGQRVTLRCSPRSGDLSVYWYQQSLDQGLQFLIQYYNGEERAKGNILERFSAQQFPDLHSELNLSSLELGDSALYFCASSARTGYGFDEQFFGPGTRLTVL.

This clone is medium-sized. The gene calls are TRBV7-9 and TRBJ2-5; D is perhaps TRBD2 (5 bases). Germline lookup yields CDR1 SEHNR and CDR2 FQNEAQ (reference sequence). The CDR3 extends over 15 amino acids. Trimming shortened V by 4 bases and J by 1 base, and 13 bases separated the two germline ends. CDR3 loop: CASSSLGAVQETQYF. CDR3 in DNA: TGTGCCAGCAGCTCTCTGGGAGCCGTCCAAGAGACCCAGTACTTC.

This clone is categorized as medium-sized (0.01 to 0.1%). This chain's CDR3 is CASSLGGNDEKLFF. DNA for the CDR3: TGCGCCAGCAGCTTGGGAGGGAATGACGAAAAACTGTTTTTT. V gene TRBV5-1 combines with J gene TRBJ1-4; D call uncertain. V lost 0 bases, J lost 8 bases, and 11 bases lay in between. Germline-derived CDR1 and CDR2 are SGHRS and YFSETQ. The CDR3 sequence is 14 residues long. Complete variable domain (other parts from reference TRBV5-1 and TRBJ1-4): KAGVTQTPRYLIKTRGQQVTLSCSPISGHRSVSWYQQTPGQGLQFLFEYFSETQRNKGNFPGRFSGRQFSNSRSEMNVSTLELGDSALYLCASSLGGNDEKLFFGSGTQLSVL.

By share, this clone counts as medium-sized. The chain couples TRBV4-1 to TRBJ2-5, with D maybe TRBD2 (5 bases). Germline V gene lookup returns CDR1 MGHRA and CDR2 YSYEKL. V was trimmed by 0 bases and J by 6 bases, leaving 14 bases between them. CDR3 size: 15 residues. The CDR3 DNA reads TGCGCCAGCAGCCAAGATATCGGACCGGGGAAGACCCAGTACTTC. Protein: CASSQDIGPGKTQYF.

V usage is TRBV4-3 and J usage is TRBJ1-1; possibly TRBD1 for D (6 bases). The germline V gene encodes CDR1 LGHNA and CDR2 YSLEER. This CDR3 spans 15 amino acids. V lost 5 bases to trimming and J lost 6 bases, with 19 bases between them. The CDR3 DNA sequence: TGCGCCAGCAGCGGATCAGGGGTCGGGAATTCTGAAGCTTTCTTT. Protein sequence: CASSGSGVGNSEAFF.

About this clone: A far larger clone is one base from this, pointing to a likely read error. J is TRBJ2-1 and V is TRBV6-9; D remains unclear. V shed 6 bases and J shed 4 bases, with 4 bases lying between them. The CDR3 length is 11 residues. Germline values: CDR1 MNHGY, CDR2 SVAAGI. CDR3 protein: CASRRYNEQFF. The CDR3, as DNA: TGTGCCAGCAGACGGTACAATGAGCAGTTCTTC.

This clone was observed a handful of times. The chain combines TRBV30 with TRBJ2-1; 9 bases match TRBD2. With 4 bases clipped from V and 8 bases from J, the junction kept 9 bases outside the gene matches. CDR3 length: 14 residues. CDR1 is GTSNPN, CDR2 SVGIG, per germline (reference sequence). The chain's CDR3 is CAWNSGSNGHEQFF. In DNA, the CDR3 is TGTGCCTGGAATAGCGGGAGTAACGGGCATGAGCAGTTCTTC.

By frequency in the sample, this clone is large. The CDR3 spells CASSRDRIATNEKLFF. CDR3 coding DNA: TGTGCCAGCAGTCGGGACAGGATTGCAACTAATGAAAAACTGTTTTTT. This sequence joins TRBV5-4 and TRBJ1-4; 8 bases align to TRBD1. The germline V gene has CDR1 SGHNT and CDR2 YYREEE (reference sequence). The V gene end was trimmed by 5 bases and the J gene end by 0 bases; junction bases not matched to a gene: 6. This CDR3 has 16 residues.

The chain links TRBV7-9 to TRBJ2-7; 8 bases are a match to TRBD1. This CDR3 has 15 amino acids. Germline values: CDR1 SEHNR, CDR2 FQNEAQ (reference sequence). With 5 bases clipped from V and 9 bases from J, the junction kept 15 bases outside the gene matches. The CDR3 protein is CASSQGTGWEIRQYF. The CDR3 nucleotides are TGTGCCAGCAGCCAGGGGACAGGATGGGAAATACGGCAGTACTTC.